The 14 T cell receptor beta chains listed next were all sequenced from one sample in a study of blood T cell repertoires in COVID-19. The repertoire was sequenced with immunoSEQ multiplex PCR; TCRdb's copy has only in-frame clones and lacks some. The sample includes around 100,000 clones, about 90% of them seen just once. Sequenced material: peripheral blood. Receptors were obtained from a man aged 25-45 years in a cohort sampled during active COVID-19.

This clone was seen a few times. The CDR3 reads CASSLVGAANTEAFF. The CDR3 region has the DNA TGCGCCAGCAGCTTGGTGGGGGCCGCGAACACTGAAGCTTTCTTT. V and J are TRBV5-1 and TRBJ1-1; D possibly corresponds to TRBD1 (6 bases). Trimming shortened V by 0 bases and J by 1 base, and 10 bases separated the two germline ends. CDR3 length: 15 residues. Germline V gives CDR1 SGHRS, CDR2 YFSETQ.

The gene calls are TRBV3-1 (or the pseudogene TRBV3-2) and TRBJ2-1; 11 positions match TRBD2. The V segment lost 4 bases and the J segment 7 bases; nucleotides outside the gene matches: 9. Germline V gene data show CDR1 as LGHDT and CDR2 as YNNKEL (reference sequence). The CDR3 sequence is 16 residues long. The CDR3 sequence: CASSLPRLAGRNEQFF. In DNA, the CDR3 is TGTGCCAGCAGCCTACCCAGACTAGCGGGAAGGAATGAGCAGTTCTTC.

The chain carries TRBV28 and TRBJ2-7; 7 nucleotides match TRBD1. After removal of 5 bases from V and 3 bases from J, the junction contained 10 bases not matched to a gene. Germline assignment: CDR1 MDHEN and CDR2 SYDVKM. The CDR3 extends over 15 amino acids. The CDR3 region is CASSTGTAAYYEQYF. Written as DNA, the CDR3 is TGTGCCAGCAGTACAGGGACAGCGGCATACTACGAGCAGTACTTC.

The V call is TRBV6-5, the J call TRBJ1-2; TRBD1 matches 12 bases. J was trimmed by 6 bases and V by 6 bases; bases with no gene match: 5. CDR3 length equals 14 residues. The V gene's germline CDR1 is MNHEY and CDR2 SVGAGI. This CDR3 is CASSRDRGQNGYTF. Written as DNA, the CDR3 is TGTGCCAGCAGCCGGGACAGGGGGCAGAATGGCTACACCTTC.

This clone was seen a single time. The chain carries TRBV2 and TRBJ2-1; 7 bases agree with TRBD2. The germline CDR1 and CDR2 sequences are SNHLY and FYNNEI. The CDR3 spans 15 residues. J gave up 6 bases and V 4 bases, and 9 bases lay outside the gene matches. CDR3 in DNA: TGTGCCAGCAGTGGGGGGGGTTTCCAGGGCAATGAGCAGTTCTTC. Translating gives CASSGGGFQGNEQFF.

The chain is built from TRBV12-5 and TRBJ1-1; 9 bases are a match to TRBD1. V trimming: 5 bases; J trimming: 4 bases; junction bases outside the gene matches: 2. Germline loops: CDR1 LGHNT, CDR2 FRNRAP. This CDR3 region has 13 residues. In DNA, the CDR3 is TGTGCTAGTGGTCCGGGACAGGGCACTGAAGCTTTCTTT. Translation: CASGPGQGTEAFF.

J is TRBJ2-7 and V is TRBV19; the D gene is possibly TRBD2 (6 bases). The CDR3 spans 15 residues. Per the germline V gene, CDR1 is LNHDA and CDR2 is SQIVND (reference sequence). Trimming removed 2 bases from V and 3 bases from J, with 14 bases in between. This CDR3 is CASSIIGRGDYEQYF. Written as DNA, the CDR3 is TGTGCCAGTAGTATAATTGGGCGGGGTGACTACGAGCAGTACTTC.

The rearrangement joins TRBV6-6 to TRBJ2-7, with D possibly TRBD1 on 6 matching bases. Germline V gene data show CDR1 as MNHNY and CDR2 as SVGAGI (reference sequence). The V end lost 0 bases, the J end lost 3 bases, and 9 bases lay between the germline ends. The CDR3 consists of 14 residues. The DNA of the CDR3 is TGTGCCAGCAGTTACTCCAGGGGAAACTACGAGCAGTACTTC. Protein product: CASSYSRGNYEQYF.

This chain joins TRBV28 and TRBJ1-1; D is undetermined. The germline V gene encodes CDR1 MDHEN and CDR2 SYDVKM. The V end lost 8 bases, the J end lost 1 base, and 8 bases lay between the germline ends. The CDR3 contains 12 residues. In DNA, the CDR3 is TGTGCCAGCGGCCTAGGGAACACTGAAGCTTTCTTT. This encodes CASGLGNTEAFF.

The chain uses TRBV5-4 and TRBJ2-5; no clear D gene. Germline V lookup: CDR1 SGHNT, CDR2 YYREEE (reference sequence). The CDR3 runs to 15 residues. Trimming cost V 2 bases and J 4 bases, with 15 bases left between them. Written as DNA, the CDR3 is TGTGCCAGCAGCTTTCGAGGCACTTCAAGAGAGACCCAGTACTTC. It is translated as CASSFRGTSRETQYF.

This clone was seen just once. The V gene is TRBV5-1, the J gene TRBJ1-2; 7 bases are shared with TRBD1. Germline CDR1 and CDR2: SGHRS and YFSETQ. V lost 4 bases, J lost 7 bases, and 13 bases stayed unmatched. The CDR3 runs to 15 residues. CDR3 bases: TGCGCCAGCAGCCCCCGGACAGGCAATGAGGGTGGCTACACCTTC. Its protein product is CASSPRTGNEGGYTF. The full variable domain, with the rest looked up from reference TRBV5-1 and TRBJ1-2, is KAGVTQTPRYLIKTRGQQVTLSCSPISGHRSVSWYQQTPGQGLQFLFEYFSETQRNKGNFPGRFSGRQFSNSRSEMNVSTLELGDSALYLCASSPRTGNEGGYTFGSGTRLTVV.

This chain connects TRBV5-1 to TRBJ2-7; 9 bases are shared with TRBD1. CDR1 SGHRS and CDR2 YFSETQ come from the germline V gene. The V gene end was trimmed by 3 bases and the J gene end by 3 bases; junction bases not matched to a gene: 7. The CDR3 consists of 15 residues. CDR3 in DNA: TGCGCCAGCAGCTCGGGGGACAGGGAGTACTACGAGCAGTACTTC. It yields the protein CASSSGDREYYEQYF.

The rearrangement links TRBV5-4 to TRBJ2-5; unclear D gene. The V end lost 3 bases, the J end lost 1 base, and 10 bases lay between the germline ends. The CDR3 is 14 residues long. Per germline, CDR1 SGHNT and CDR2 YYREEE (reference sequence). DNA of the CDR3: TGTGCCAGCAGCTCACAGAGAACCCAAGAGACCCAGTACTTC. Its translation: CASSSQRTQETQYF.

This clone turned up a few times. The chain carries TRBV3-1 (or the pseudogene TRBV3-2) and TRBJ2-3; 12 bases are shared with TRBD2. The CDR3 consists of 17 residues. The junction had 2 bases not matched to a gene; V was cut back by 1 base and J by 0 bases. The V gene's germline CDR1 is LGHDT and CDR2 YNNKEL (reference sequence). CDR3 protein: CASSQGTSGVSTDTQYF. CDR3 sequence (DNA): TGTGCCAGCAGCCAAGGGACTAGCGGGGTGAGCACAGATACGCAGTATTTT.